This T cell receptor beta chain derives from a study of blood T cell repertoires in COVID-19 (dated by TCRdb to about 2020). For the wider study: The collaborator samples originated in the United States, Italy and Spain and spanned the acute and convalescent phases of COVID-19. The prospective study material was composed of cDNA or gDNA derived from T cells, B-cell-depleted T cells, or PBMCs. The dataset comprised deeply sampled blood TCRbeta repertoires from subjects exposed to, actively infected with, or recovered from COVID-19. The repertoires were released in a freely available public database intended as a resource for research on the immune response to SARS-CoV-2. Samples were obtained from the ongoing ImmuneRACE study (first 160 participants) and from 1,200 or so subjects provided by 6 global collaborators. Nearly every sample came with metadata listing a de-identified subject ID, COVID-19 status, age in years and sex. Where HLA class I and class II types were available, the types were taken from metadata supplied by the sample provider, not from assay-based typing. What the authors observed across the whole study: The quantity of clinical and demographic metadata differed by source and by participant and was supplied without curation.

Collaborating institutions collected whole blood in K2EDTA tubes following their own protocols. For TCRbeta analysis, collaborators shipped samples in one of three forms: frozen whole blood, isolated PBMCs, or DNA extracted from either of those sample types. The CDR1 and CDR2 encoded by the germline V gene (reference sequence) are PRHDT and FYEKMQ. Trimming at the junction amounts to 5 bases on V and 6 bases on J, and the germline ends lie 17 bases apart. The CDR3 has 15 amino acids, counting the end cysteine and phenylalanine. Only the CDR3 portion is preserved as DNA: 45 bases, with reading frame beginning at the first base. TCRbeta CDR3 regions were amplified from genomic DNA by means of the immunoSEQ Assay, a bias-controlled multiplex PCR. Concerning the study's data processing: Nucleated cell counts per sample were estimated from amplification of reference gene primers within the assay. Sequence reads were collapsed and filtered to measure the absolute abundance of every unique TCRbeta CDR3 rearrangement. For each sample, productive Simpson clonality was calculated as the square root of Simpson's diversity index over productive rearrangements. This immuneACCESS table, as held by TCRdb, lists in-frame sequences with V and J called but not all clones. Of the missing ones, under half trace to an unresolved V gene in checked studies; the others have no known cause. V and J calls and clone size are those listed in that table; D and trimming were worked out from the DNA. Recorded for this sample are 60,000 to 75,000 clones; 85% to 90% of them occurred a single time. Clones ranked in the top ten supply under 4.5% of the sample.

In the case of this clone: What this receptor recognizes is not known. No qualities accompany the bases; no much larger clone lies one base away.

This clonotype was obtained from a human donor in a cohort sampled during active COVID-19. Sample: peripheral blood. This receptor chain uses TRBV13 and TRBJ2-1; matching of 5 bases hints at TRBD1 as the D gene. The DNA sequence follows: TGTGCCAGCAGCCTGCCTGCGACAGATAGCAATGAGCAGTTCTTC. Its protein is CASSLPATDSNEQFF.